The clone carrying this TCR beta chain was counted only a few times. Its matching antigen is unknown. The data were taken from a study of blood T cells in healthy people across ages. Broader study findings: Investigators viewed diversity estimates from one million T cells as underestimates, the study reported. The study found TCR beta diversity correlated strongly with naive T cell percentage.

The authors ran a second PCR of roughly 6 to 12 cycles using a sample-barcoded 5' primer and a J-beta primer mix. Carrying 12 random nucleotides, a template-switch adaptor labeled each individual cDNA molecule. One entry per CDR3 protein results from TCRdb running MiXCR on the 5' RACE reads. The sample consists of about 580,000 distinct CDR3 sequences, less than 60% of them appearing once. Trimming removed 8 bases from V and 5 bases from J; junction bases left unmatched: 11. Germline CDR1 is MDHEN and CDR2 is SYDVKM. This CDR3 has 14 amino acids. Donors were systemically healthy Caucasian individuals from Russia aged 6 to 90 years.

The sequence derives from a man aged 80 or over in good health. The V call is TRBV28, the J call TRBJ1-2, with 7 bases matching TRBD1. The specimen was blood. For the CDR3, the DNA is TGTGCCAGCCAGCAGGGGGACAATTGGTATGGCTACACCTTC. Encoded protein: CASQQGDNWYGYTF.